This T cell receptor (beta chain) stems from a study of blood T cell repertoires in COVID-19. On the study more broadly: COVID-19 samples from acute and convalescent phases originated in the United States, Italy and Spain. PBMCs, B-cell-depleted T cells, or T cells provided the cDNA or gDNA that made up the material.

In the authors' workflow: Amplification from reference gene primers served as the basis for estimated nucleated cell counts. The data were produced by immunoSEQ multiplex PCR, yet TCRdb's version contains in-frame clones alone and is incomplete. That table furnishes V, J and clone size, whereas the DNA furnished D and trimming. This sample has around 200,000 clones; approximately 80% occur once, and the top ten carry approximately 7.1%. Looked up from germline, CDR1 is SGHVS and CDR2 is FQNEAQ. The CDR3 runs to 16 residues. J lost 3 bases, V lost 4 bases, and 8 bases had no gene match. The sequence was collected from a human donor in a cohort sampled during active COVID-19. Sequenced sample: peripheral blood. The chain has TRBV7-8 and TRBJ2-7; TRBD2 aligns across 11 bases. CDR3 DNA: TGTGCCAGCAGCTCTTCTAGCGGGGGGTCGGGCTACGAGCAGTACTTC. Its protein product is CASSSSSGGSGYEQYF.